These 29 T cell receptor beta chains share one sample of origin, sequenced in a study of blood T cell repertoires in COVID-19. Assay: immunoSEQ multiplex PCR; the TCRdb copy retains only in-frame clones and omits some. The data hold about 290,000 clones, with approximately 86% observed a single time. Sequencing was performed on peripheral blood. These receptors all stem from a woman in her 50s with active or convalescent COVID-19.

The chain has TRBV7-9 and TRBJ1-2; a weak D match, TRBD1 (5 bases). V shed 2 bases and J shed 2 bases, with 12 bases lying between them. Germline CDR1 and CDR2: SEHNR and FQNEAQ (reference sequence). CDR3 length: 15 residues. The chain's CDR3 is CASSLLPTANYGYTF. CDR3 nucleotide sequence: TGTGCCAGCAGCTTATTACCGACAGCCAACTATGGCTACACCTTC. Complete variable domain (other parts from reference TRBV7-9 and TRBJ1-2): DTGVSQNPRHKITKRGQNVTFRCDPISEHNRLYWYRQTLGQGPEFLTYFQNEAQLEKSRLLSDRFSAERPKGSFSTLEIQRTEQGDSAMYLCASSLLPTANYGYTFGSGTRLTVV.

The CDR3 coding sequence is TGTGCCAGCAGCCCCACAGGGGTAACTAATGAAAAACTGTTTTTT. As protein: CASSPTGVTNEKLFF. This chain joins TRBV7-2 and TRBJ1-4; 7 nucleotides agree with TRBD1. The trim removed 5 bases at V and 1 base at J, leaving 4 bases unmatched. CDR1 SGHTA and CDR2 FQGNSA come from the germline V gene. This CDR3 contains 15 residues.

This clone showed up many times. This chain joins TRBV19 and TRBJ1-5; 8 bases agree with TRBD1. The V gene end was trimmed by 8 bases and the J gene end by 5 bases; junction bases not matched to a gene: 11. Germline V gene sequence: CDR1 LNHDA, CDR2 SQIVND (reference sequence). This CDR3 comprises 15 residues. This CDR3 reads CASSPLQGAHQPQHF. The CDR3 bases are TGTGCCAGTTCCCCTCTCCAGGGGGCACATCAGCCCCAGCATTTT. The full variable domain, its missing parts supplied by reference TRBV19 and TRBJ1-5, is DGGITQSPKYLFRKEGQNVTLSCEQNLNHDAMYWYRQDPGQGLRLIYYSQIVNDFQKGDIAEGYSVSREKKESFPLTVTSAQKNPTAFYLCASSPLQGAHQPQHFGDGTRLSIL.

The chain has TRBV28 and TRBJ1-3, with D possibly TRBD1 on 6 matching bases. The CDR3 totals 14 residues. V was cut by 4 bases and J by 4 bases, with 11 bases left in between. From germline, CDR1 is MDHEN and CDR2 SYDVKM. This CDR3 reads CASSSTGRGNTIYF. The CDR3 DNA reads as TGTGCCAGCAGTTCAACAGGGCGGGGAAACACCATATATTTT.

V usage is TRBV7-7 and J usage is TRBJ2-7; 9 bases are a match to TRBD1. This CDR3 region has 14 residues. CDR1 and CDR2 from the germline V gene are SSHAT and FNYEAQ (reference sequence). The junction had 3 bases not matched to a gene; V was cut back by 1 base and J by 5 bases. CDR3 region: CASSLGGDRDEQYF. CDR3 nucleotide sequence: TGTGCCAGCAGCTTAGGCGGGGACAGGGACGAGCAGTACTTC.

The genes are TRBV2 and TRBJ1-3; TRBD1 is a possible D gene (6 bases). This CDR3 has 13 amino acids. Germline CDR1 SNHLY, CDR2 FYNNEI. Trimming left V 6 bases short and J 4 bases short, with 10 bases between. The CDR3 protein is CASSAGAGNTIYF. The DNA for the CDR3 is TGTGCCAGCAGCGCAGGGGCAGGAAACACCATATATTTT.

The gene calls are TRBV7-8 and TRBJ1-2; tentatively, D is TRBD1 (6 bases). V was trimmed by 4 bases and J by 4 bases, leaving 13 bases between them. This CDR3 comprises 14 residues. Per the germline V gene, CDR1 is SGHVS and CDR2 is FQNEAQ. The CDR3 DNA is TGTGCCAGCAGCTATAAACAGGGTGGCTATGGCTACACCTTC. Amino acids: CASSYKQGGYGYTF.

The chain employs TRBV29-1 and TRBJ2-2; 8 bases are a match to TRBD1. Trimming took 7 bases from V and 8 from J; bases not matched to a gene: 9. This CDR3 has 13 amino acids. Germline assignment: CDR1 SQVTM and CDR2 ANQGSEA. The CDR3 coding sequence is TGCAGCGCCATTAGACAGGGGTGGGGGGAGCTGTTTTTT. This encodes CSAIRQGWGELFF.

The V call is TRBV3-1 (or the pseudogene TRBV3-2), the J call TRBJ2-5; no firm D call. V gave up 1 base and J gave up 4 bases, with 19 bases separating them. The CDR3 runs to 17 residues. The V gene's germline CDR1 is LGHDT and CDR2 YNNKEL (reference sequence). The CDR3: CASSQVEIAEVLETQYF. DNA for the CDR3: TGTGCCAGCAGCCAAGTGGAAATAGCCGAAGTATTAGAGACCCAGTACTTC.

This chain joins TRBV7-2 and TRBJ2-3, with unresolved D. Per the germline V gene, CDR1 is SGHTA and CDR2 is FQGNSA. Trimming pared 4 bases from V and 5 bases from J, leaving 4 bases between. The CDR3 contains 11 residues. CDR3 nucleotides: TGTGCCAGCAGCTACTTAGATACGCAGTATTTT. Its translation: CASSYLDTQYF.

The chain recombines TRBV11-2 with TRBJ2-1, with D possibly being TRBD1 (5 bases). CDR1 SGHAT and CDR2 FQNNGV come from the germline V gene. The V and J ends lost 5 bases and 2 bases respectively, with 13 bases between them. The CDR3 is 15 residues long. The CDR3 sequence is CASSPSQGTYNEQFF. The CDR3 nucleotides are TGTGCCAGCAGCCCCTCTCAGGGTACCTACAATGAGCAGTTCTTC.

This clone was detected a few times. The chain couples TRBV5-4 to TRBJ2-1, with 15 nucleotides matching TRBD2. The J segment lost 9 bases and the V segment lost 0 bases, leaving 4 bases of the junction unmatched. CDR1 is SGHNT and CDR2 is YYREEE in the germline V gene (reference sequence). The CDR3 sequence is 16 residues long. In DNA, the CDR3 is TGTGCCAGCAGCTTGGGAAAGGGACTAGCGGGAGGTGAGCAGTTCTTC. This encodes CASSLGKGLAGGEQFF. The complete variable domain, with remaining parts taken from reference TRBV5-4 and TRBJ2-1, reads ETGVTQSPTHLIKTRGQQVTLRCSSQSGHNTVSWYQQALGQGPQFIFQYYREEENGRGNFPPRFSGLQFPNYSSELNVNALELDDSALYLCASSLGKGLAGGEQFFGPGTRLTVL.

The rearrangement links TRBV28 to TRBJ1-4; D not certain. Trimming shortened V by 4 bases and J by 0 bases, and 9 bases separated the two germline ends. CDR1 MDHEN and CDR2 SYDVKM come from the germline V gene. CDR3 length: 15 residues. The DNA of the CDR3 is TGTGCCAGCAGTTCCAGTCTTGCAACTAATGAAAAACTGTTTTTT. Its translation is CASSSSLATNEKLFF.

About this clone: Other nucleotide sequences from this sample produce the same CDR3. This rearrangement joins TRBV9 to TRBJ2-1; D possibly corresponds to TRBD2 (6 bases). Germline-derived CDR1 and CDR2 are SGDLS and YYNGEE. V lost 0 bases to trimming and J lost 4 bases, with 11 bases between them. CDR3 length equals 15 residues. CDR3 region: CASSVEGRQYNEQFF. CDR3 bases: TGTGCCAGCAGCGTAGAAGGGAGGCAGTACAATGAGCAGTTCTTC.

The chain is built from TRBV19 and TRBJ1-4; D is possibly TRBD1 (5 bases). Germline CDR1 reads LNHDA; CDR2 reads SQIVND (reference sequence). V shed 8 bases and J shed 4 bases, with 14 bases lying between them. The CDR3 has 14 residues. The CDR3 loop is CASRSGGRNEKLFF. The CDR3 DNA sequence: TGTGCCAGTCGGAGCGGGGGTCGTAATGAAAAACTGTTTTTT.

This chain joins TRBV2 and TRBJ1-1; possibly TRBD1 for D (5 bases). V was cut by 7 bases and J by 5 bases, with 11 bases left in between. The germline V gene has CDR1 SNHLY and CDR2 FYNNEI. CDR3 length: 12 amino acids. For the CDR3, the DNA is TGTGCCAGCATTAGGGGAGGGACTGAAGCTTTCTTT. This codes for CASIRGGTEAFF.

The CDR3 DNA reads TGTGCCAGTAGTAGCGCGCCCGGCACAGATACGCAGTATTTT. This encodes CASSSAPGTDTQYF. The rearrangement uses TRBV19 and TRBJ2-3; no reliable D call. CDR1 and CDR2 from the germline V gene are LNHDA and SQIVND (reference sequence). CDR3 length: 14 amino acids. V lost 4 bases and J 1 base, leaving 9 bases between the germline ends.

This clone was counted once. This rearrangement joins TRBV19 to TRBJ2-7, with D unresolved. This CDR3 is 13 amino acids long. Germline loops: CDR1 LNHDA, CDR2 SQIVND (reference sequence). Trimming stripped 5 bases from V and 6 bases from J, with 14 bases between. CDR3 sequence reads: CASSFQASGEQYF. The CDR3 DNA follows: TGTGCCAGTAGTTTCCAGGCCTCCGGCGAGCAGTACTTC.

V and J are TRBV5-6 and TRBJ2-3, with D possibly TRBD2 on 5 matching bases. V dropped 3 bases and J dropped 3 bases, with 17 bases sitting between them. Per germline, CDR1 SGHDT and CDR2 YYEEEE. CDR3 length equals 16 residues. The CDR3 reads CASSSFLSVSTDTQYF. CDR3 nucleotide sequence: TGTGCCAGCAGCTCCTTCCTTAGCGTATCGACAGATACGCAGTATTTT.

This sequence joins TRBV18 and TRBJ2-3; TRBD2 matches 14 bases. CDR1 KGHSH and CDR2 LQKENI come from the germline V gene. The CDR3 length is 16 residues. The trim removed 0 bases at V and 8 bases at J, leaving 4 bases unmatched. The CDR3 here is CASSPPGTSGSGTQYF. The DNA for the CDR3 is TGTGCCAGCTCACCACCCGGGACTAGCGGGAGCGGTACGCAGTATTTT.

The V and J genes are TRBV29-1 and TRBJ1-1; 7 bases align to TRBD1. The CDR3 runs 14 residues. Germline assignment: CDR1 SQVTM and CDR2 ANQGSEA. V lost 5 bases, J lost 5 bases, and 11 bases stayed unmatched. The CDR3 region has the DNA TGCAGCGTTACCCCTAGGGGGCTTGGGACTGAAGCTTTCTTT. This codes for CSVTPRGLGTEAFF.

Turning to this clone: This sample includes further DNA sequences coding for the same CDR3. This chain uses TRBV29-1 with TRBJ2-3; the match to TRBD1 covers 9 bases. The CDR3 covers 14 residues. Germline CDR1 and CDR2: SQVTM and ANQGSEA. The V segment lost 4 bases and the J segment 2 bases; nucleotides outside the gene matches: 4. The CDR3 DNA is TGCAGCGTTGGTGGACAGGGGTCCACAGATACGCAGTATTTT. It specifies CSVGGQGSTDTQYF.

CDR3 loop: CASSPESPGLARRETQYF. CDR3 DNA sequence: TGTGCCAGCAGTCCCGAATCACCCGGACTAGCGAGAAGGGAGACCCAGTACTTC. V gene TRBV27 combines with J gene TRBJ2-5; 9 nucleotides align to TRBD2. CDR3 length: 18 amino acids. V lost 5 bases to trimming and J lost 5 bases; unmatched junction nucleotides: 18. Germline V gene lookup returns CDR1 MNHEY and CDR2 SMNVEV (reference sequence).

The chain is built from TRBV2 and TRBJ2-1, with 7 bases aligning to TRBD2. The CDR3 spans 15 residues. Germline V lookup: CDR1 SNHLY, CDR2 FYNNEI. Trimming removed 8 bases from V and 1 base from J; junction bases left unmatched: 8. The CDR3 spells CASEGSGWSYNEQFF. For the CDR3, the DNA is TGTGCCAGCGAGGGTAGCGGGTGGTCCTACAATGAGCAGTTCTTC.

The rearrangement uses TRBV9 and TRBJ2-1; TRBD1 aligns across 7 bases. The CDR3 spans 16 residues. Germline V gene lookup returns CDR1 SGDLS and CDR2 YYNGEE. V lost 3 bases to trimming and J lost 9 bases; unmatched junction nucleotides: 15. The CDR3 DNA reads TGTGCCAGCAGCGAGGGCGTGGCAGGGGGTAGAGGTGAGCAGTTCTTC. As protein: CASSEGVAGGRGEQFF.

This clone was seen just once. The chain joins TRBV7-9 to TRBJ1-2; 7 bases match TRBD1. The CDR3 covers 14 residues. V trimming: 5 bases; J trimming: 0 bases; junction bases outside the gene matches: 3. The germline V gene has CDR1 SEHNR and CDR2 FQNEAQ (reference sequence). For the CDR3, the DNA is TGTGCCAGCAGCGCGACAGGGTCTAACTATGGCTACACCTTC. Translation: CASSATGSNYGYTF. The variable domain in full, completed from reference TRBV7-9 and TRBJ1-2, reads DTGVSQNPRHKITKRGQNVTFRCDPISEHNRLYWYRQTLGQGPEFLTYFQNEAQLEKSRLLSDRFSAERPKGSFSTLEIQRTEQGDSAMYLCASSATGSNYGYTFGSGTRLTVV.

This chain links TRBV6-5 with TRBJ1-3; 10 bases match TRBD1. The V and J ends lost 6 bases and 3 bases, in that order; junction bases with no gene match: 5. The CDR3 covers 15 residues. CDR1 and CDR2 (germline): MNHEY, SVGAGI. CDR3: CASRSGQGSGNTIYF. CDR3 nucleotide sequence: TGTGCCAGCAGGTCGGGACAGGGGAGTGGAAACACCATATATTTT.

J is TRBJ1-1 and V is TRBV2; TRBD1 matches at 7 bases. This CDR3 region has 13 residues. The J segment lost 11 bases and the V segment lost 6 bases, leaving 12 bases of the junction unmatched. Germline CDR1 is SNHLY and CDR2 is FYNNEI. This CDR3 is CASSVPRGLGAFF. The CDR3 DNA follows: TGTGCCAGCAGCGTACCCAGGGGGTTGGGTGCTTTCTTT.

The V and J genes are TRBV5-1 and TRBJ2-1; D not resolved. CDR1 and CDR2 (germline): SGHRS, YFSETQ. The V end lost 5 bases, the J end lost 7 bases, and 22 bases lay between the germline ends. The CDR3 totals 16 residues. CDR3 coding DNA: TGCGCCAGCAGTCTGGTGGGCGAGATTGAAAGTAATGAGCAGTTCTTC. Protein: CASSLVGEIESNEQFF.